These T cell receptor beta chains were read from a single sample in a study of T cell repertoires in cytomegalovirus infection. TCRdb analysed the reads with MiXCR anew, one entry per CDR3 protein. The sample holds about 230,000 distinct CDR3 sequences; roughly 22% are singletons and the top ten take roughly 18%. The sequencing input was CD8+ T cells from PBMCs. All receptors derive from a human donor in good health (CMV status not recorded). Some clones in this sample may be carry-over from other donors' samples. CDR3s leave out the opening cysteine and the closing phenylalanine or tryptophan. Some rows have no size entry. The others give once, few or many, or a class for an expanded clone.

clone_size j_call v_call cdr3_aa
- TRBJ2-3 TRBV11-3 ASSLDLGPYYTQY
- TRBJ2-7 TRBV6-5 ASSYAGQGLYEQY
many TRBJ2-7 TRBV28 ASNTYMDEDSSYEQY
many TRBJ2-6 TRBV10-3 AISEPSRTLASGANVLT
many TRBJ2-1 TRBV7-8 ASSFGSANEQF
once TRBJ2-5 TRBV6-6 ASSYSSSGGDVTQY
few TRBJ1-2 TRBV7-6 ASSTGTDPTNYGYT
many TRBJ2-1 TRBV7-8 ASSLEQGQF
few TRBJ2-1 TRBV5-6 ASSSAGGSYNEQF
- TRBJ2-7 TRBV7-9 ASSWVDGEQY
few TRBJ1-1 TRBV28 ASEGTEAF
- TRBJ1-5 TRBV11-2 ASSLELGQPQH
few TRBJ1-1 TRBV12-3/TRBV12-4 ASRPLGWTSNTEAF
- TRBJ2-7 TRBV28 ASSLRDEQY
once TRBJ2-1 TRBV6-8 ASSFRARGEYNEQF
- TRBJ1-1 TRBV6-5 ASRTGTNTEAF
- TRBJ1-1 TRBV12-3/TRBV12-4 ANSLRRYTEAF
- TRBJ2-7 TRBV2 ASSSNRTPYEQY
- TRBJ2-1 TRBV19 ASSIVASAYNEQF
few TRBJ2-7 TRBV4-1 ASSQGEGEQY
few TRBJ1-1 TRBV7-8 ASSLGAARGAF
few TRBJ1-1 TRBV20-1 SASPLAF
- TRBJ1-1 TRBV30 AWSVSTEAF
- TRBJ2-3 TRBV6-2/TRBV6-3 ASSYGTSGGLTDTQY
once TRBJ2-7 TRBV9 ASSVDTSGGFYEQY
few TRBJ1-1 TRBV29-1 SVVWGEDTEAF
- TRBJ2-7 TRBV11-2 ASSLVGAAAGKFYEQY
- TRBJ1-1 TRBV2 ASEKGSMNTEAF
many TRBJ2-1 TRBV2 ASRELLAGSYNEQF
- TRBJ1-1 TRBV7-2 VGSYAIIQQNTEAF
few TRBJ2-1 TRBV24-1 ATSEVDRGPYNEQF
few TRBJ2-7 TRBV27 ASTYLGEQY
many TRBJ1-5 TRBV28 ASGTGEGSNQPQH